This entry describes one T cell receptor beta chain. Its target antigen remains unknown. No much larger clonotype is one base removed from it; base qualities were not supplied. The CDR3 runs 13 residues from the cysteine to the phenylalanine. The only DNA kept is the CDR3, 39 bases in frame from the first base. Looking up the germline V gene yields CDR1 SGHDN and CDR2 FVKESK. The junction carries 10 bases between V and J, which are trimmed by 0 bases and 10 bases respectively. Libraries were constructed by the immunoSEQ multiplex PCR assay. To provide template for TCR sequencing, every sample had RNA extracted and reverse transcribed into cDNA. SuperScript III was used to make first-strand cDNA, primed with a 2:1 mix of oligo-dT and random hexamers. A synthetic immune receptor repertoire was used to assess amplification bias, and residual bias was removed computationally. Turning to the authors' computational methods: Raw reads were preprocessed to remove errors, and CDR3 was defined according to IMGT conventions as the region from the conserved cysteine to phenylalanine. Clonality was computed as 1 minus the Shannon entropy, with the entropy normalized by log2 of the number of productive unique TCRs. CD4 or CD8 identity of scalp clones was inferred by cross-referencing scalp TCRbeta sequences with sorted blood CD4 and CD8 repertoires. TCRdb retrieved this table from immuneACCESS and kept in-frame rearrangements only. Not all clones are present; in checked studies, unresolved V genes account for under half, and no reason is known for the remainder. Clonal size and the V and J genes are those of that table, whereas D and trimming came from the DNA. This sample is represented by a few hundred thousand clones; approximately 61% of them were singletons. Around 1.2% of the sample comes from the top ten.

The time point label here, explained by the study, means: baseline before oral tofacitinib. Lesional scalp punch biopsies and peripheral blood were collected from alopecia areata patients. After PBMCs were isolated by density centrifugation and stained for CD3, CD4 and CD8, a FACSAria was used to sort CD4+ and CD8+ T cells. This sample was taken from a study of CD8+ T cells in alopecia areata (dated by TCRdb to the late 2010s). For the wider study: Treated patients were enrolled in an open-label pilot trial of oral tofacitinib, 5 to 10 mg twice daily, for moderate-to-severe alopecia areata. Tofacitinib was given for 6 to 18 months, followed by 6 months of follow-up off drug to assess delayed response and recurrence. High-throughput TCRbeta sequencing was used to examine T cell clonal expansion in alopecia areata in both the C3H/HeJ mouse model and human patients. Human TCRbeta sequencing covered scalp tissue and sorted CD4+ and CD8+ peripheral blood T cells from patchy and totalis/universalis alopecia areata patients and healthy controls. Biopsies were taken from tofacitinib-treated patients at baseline and at 4 and 24 weeks of treatment, and a later scalp biopsy was taken in several of the tofacitinib-treated patients. Clonality in the scalp was compared among normal scalp (n=4), patchy alopecia areata scalp (n=8), and alopecia totalis/universalis scalp (n=8). RNA came from the PAXgene miRNA kit for fixed scalp, the miRNeasy kit for PBMCs, and the RNeasy kit for mouse skin. immunoSEQ multiplex PCR using 35 Vbeta forward primers and 13 Jbeta reverse primers was used to amplify TCRbeta CDR3 regions.

The research as a whole found: Lesional scalp, especially in alopecia totalis/universalis, showed higher clonality and more expanded CD8+ clones than normal scalp, suggesting antigenic drive. TCR sequences shared between patients were less clear than in mice, possibly partly because of HLA diversity in the patient population. Resident alphabeta T cells in normal human skin are also sequenced, complicating scalp TCR repertoire analysis, unlike mouse skin dominated by gammadelta T cells.

The sample was CD4+ T cells sorted from blood, taken at week 0. This receptor chain uses TRBV14 and TRBJ2-1, with the D segment identity uncertain. The origin of this receptor is a human donor with alopecia areata. The base sequence is TGTGCCAGCAGCCAAGATTCCCGTATCGAGCAGTTCTTC. Its protein reads: CASSQDSRIEQFF.